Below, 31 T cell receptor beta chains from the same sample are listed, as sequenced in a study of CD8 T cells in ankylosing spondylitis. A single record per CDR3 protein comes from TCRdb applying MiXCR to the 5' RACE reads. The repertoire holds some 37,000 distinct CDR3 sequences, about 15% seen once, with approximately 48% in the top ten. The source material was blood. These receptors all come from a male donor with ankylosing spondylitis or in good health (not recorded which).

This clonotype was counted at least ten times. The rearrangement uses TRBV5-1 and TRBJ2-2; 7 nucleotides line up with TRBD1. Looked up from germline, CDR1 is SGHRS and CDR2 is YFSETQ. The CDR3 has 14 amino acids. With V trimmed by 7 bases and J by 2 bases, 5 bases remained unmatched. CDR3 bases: TGCGCCAGCTGGGACAGATTCAACACCGGGGAGCTGTTTTTT. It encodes CASWDRFNTGELFF.

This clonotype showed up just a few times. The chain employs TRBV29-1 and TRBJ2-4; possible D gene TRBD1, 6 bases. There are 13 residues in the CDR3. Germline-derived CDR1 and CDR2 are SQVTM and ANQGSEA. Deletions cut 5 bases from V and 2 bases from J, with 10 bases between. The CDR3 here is CSVHTGTKNIQYF. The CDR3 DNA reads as TGCAGCGTTCACACAGGGACCAAAAACATTCAGTACTTC.

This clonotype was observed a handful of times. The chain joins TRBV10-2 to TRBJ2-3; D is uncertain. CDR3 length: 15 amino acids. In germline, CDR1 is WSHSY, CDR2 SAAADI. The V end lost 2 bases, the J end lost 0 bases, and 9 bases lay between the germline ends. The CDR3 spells CASSERAPSTDTQYF. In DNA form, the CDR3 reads TGCGCCAGCAGTGAGCGAGCGCCTAGCACAGATACGCAGTATTTT.

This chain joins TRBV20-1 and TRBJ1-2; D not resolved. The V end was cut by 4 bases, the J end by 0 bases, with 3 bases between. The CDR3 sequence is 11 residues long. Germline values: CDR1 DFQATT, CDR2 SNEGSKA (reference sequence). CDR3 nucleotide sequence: TGCAGTGCTACTGCTAACTATGGCTACACCTTC. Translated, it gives CSATANYGYTF.

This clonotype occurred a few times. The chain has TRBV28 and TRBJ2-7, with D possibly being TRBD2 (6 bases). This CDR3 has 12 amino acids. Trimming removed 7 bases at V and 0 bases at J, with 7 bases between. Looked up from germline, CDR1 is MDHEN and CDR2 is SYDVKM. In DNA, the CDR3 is TGTGCCAGCAAAGCGGGCTCCTACGAGCAGTACTTC. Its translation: CASKAGSYEQYF.

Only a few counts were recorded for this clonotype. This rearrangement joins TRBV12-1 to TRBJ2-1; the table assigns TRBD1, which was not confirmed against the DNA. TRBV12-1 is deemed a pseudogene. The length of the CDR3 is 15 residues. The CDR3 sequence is CASSASGGQYNEQFF. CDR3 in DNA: TGTGCCAGCAGCGCCTCAGGGGGACAGTACAATGAGCAGTTCTTC.

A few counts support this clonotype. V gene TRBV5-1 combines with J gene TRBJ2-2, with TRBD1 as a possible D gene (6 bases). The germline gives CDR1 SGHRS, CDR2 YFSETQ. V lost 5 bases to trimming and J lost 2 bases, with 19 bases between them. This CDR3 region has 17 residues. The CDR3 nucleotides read TGCGCCAGCAGTGCCCCAGGGGATGCCGCTAACACCGGGGAGCTGTTTTTT. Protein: CASSAPGDAANTGELFF.

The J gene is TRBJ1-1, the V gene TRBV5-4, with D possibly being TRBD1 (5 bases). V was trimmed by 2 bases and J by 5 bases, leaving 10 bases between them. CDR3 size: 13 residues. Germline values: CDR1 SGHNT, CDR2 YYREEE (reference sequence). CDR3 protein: CASSLPGRTEAFF. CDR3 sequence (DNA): TGTGCCAGCAGCTTACCAGGGAGGACTGAAGCTTTCTTT.

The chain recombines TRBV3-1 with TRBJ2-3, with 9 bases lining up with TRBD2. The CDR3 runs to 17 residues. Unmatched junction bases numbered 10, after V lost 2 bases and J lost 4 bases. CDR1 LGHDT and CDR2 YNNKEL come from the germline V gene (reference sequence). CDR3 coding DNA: TGTGCCAGCAGCCAAATCTCGGCGGGAGGGCCGGCAGATACGCAGTATTTT. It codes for CASSQISAGGPADTQYF.

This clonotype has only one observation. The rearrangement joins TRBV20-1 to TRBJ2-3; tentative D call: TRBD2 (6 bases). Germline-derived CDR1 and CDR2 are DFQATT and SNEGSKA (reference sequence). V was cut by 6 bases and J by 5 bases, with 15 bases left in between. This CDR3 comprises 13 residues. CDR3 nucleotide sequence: TGCAGTGCAAGGGGAGGATGGGGAGATACGCAGTATTTT. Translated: CSARGGWGDTQYF.

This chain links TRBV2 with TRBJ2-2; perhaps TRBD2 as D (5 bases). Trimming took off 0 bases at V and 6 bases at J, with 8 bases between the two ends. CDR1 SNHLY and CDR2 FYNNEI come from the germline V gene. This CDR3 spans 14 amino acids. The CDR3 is CASSEAGVPGELFF. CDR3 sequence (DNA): TGTGCCAGCAGTGAAGCGGGAGTTCCCGGGGAGCTGTTTTTT.

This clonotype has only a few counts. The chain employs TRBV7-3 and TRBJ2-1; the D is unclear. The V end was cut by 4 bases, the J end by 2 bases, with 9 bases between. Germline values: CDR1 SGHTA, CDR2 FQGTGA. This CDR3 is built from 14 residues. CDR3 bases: TGTGCCAGCAGCTCCGGGTCTGCCTACAATGAGCAGTTCTTC. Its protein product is CASSSGSAYNEQFF.

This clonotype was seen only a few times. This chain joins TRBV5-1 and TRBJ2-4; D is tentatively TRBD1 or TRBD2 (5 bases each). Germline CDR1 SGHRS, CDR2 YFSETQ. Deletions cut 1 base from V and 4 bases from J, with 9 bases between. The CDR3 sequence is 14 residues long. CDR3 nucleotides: TGCGCCAGCAGCTTGCGGGACCCAAAAAACATTCAGTACTTC. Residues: CASSLRDPKNIQYF. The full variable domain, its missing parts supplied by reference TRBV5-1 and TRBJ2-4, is KAGVTQTPRYLIKTRGQQVTLSCSPISGHRSVSWYQQTPGQGLQFLFEYFSETQRNKGNFPGRFSGRQFSNSRSEMNVSTLELGDSALYLCASSLRDPKNIQYFGAGTRLSVL.

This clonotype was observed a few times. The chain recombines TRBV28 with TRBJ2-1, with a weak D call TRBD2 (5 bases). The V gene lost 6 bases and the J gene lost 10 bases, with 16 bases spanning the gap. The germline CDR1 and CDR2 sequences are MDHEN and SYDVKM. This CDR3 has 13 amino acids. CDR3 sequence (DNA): TGTGCCAGCAGGTCCGGGGTGTTTGGAGAGCAGTTCTTC. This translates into CASRSGVFGEQFF.

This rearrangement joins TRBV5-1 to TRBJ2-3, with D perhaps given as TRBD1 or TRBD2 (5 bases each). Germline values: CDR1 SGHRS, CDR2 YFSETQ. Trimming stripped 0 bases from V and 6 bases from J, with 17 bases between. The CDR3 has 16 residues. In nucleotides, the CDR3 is TGCGCCAGCAGCTTGGAAGGTCGGGACCCGGTGGATACGCAGTATTTT. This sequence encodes CASSLEGRDPVDTQYF.

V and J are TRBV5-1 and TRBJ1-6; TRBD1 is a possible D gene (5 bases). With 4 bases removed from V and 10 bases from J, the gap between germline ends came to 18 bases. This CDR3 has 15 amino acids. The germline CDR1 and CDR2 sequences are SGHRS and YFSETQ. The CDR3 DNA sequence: TGCGCCAGCAGCGGAGGGGTCAGGGCTGGCTCACCCCTCCACTTT. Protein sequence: CASSGGVRAGSPLHF.

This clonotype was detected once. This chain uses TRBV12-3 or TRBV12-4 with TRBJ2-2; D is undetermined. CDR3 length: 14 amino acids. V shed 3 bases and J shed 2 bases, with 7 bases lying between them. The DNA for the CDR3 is TGTGCCAGCAGTTTTGGTTTAAACACCGGGGAGCTGTTTTTT. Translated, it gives CASSFGLNTGELFF.

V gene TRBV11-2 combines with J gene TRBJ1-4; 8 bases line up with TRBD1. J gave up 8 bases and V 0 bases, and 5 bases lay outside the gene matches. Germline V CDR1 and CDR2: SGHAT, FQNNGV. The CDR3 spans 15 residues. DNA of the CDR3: TGTGCCAGCAGCTTAGATGCAGGGGGCTGGGAAAAACTGTTTTTT. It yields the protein CASSLDAGGWEKLFF.

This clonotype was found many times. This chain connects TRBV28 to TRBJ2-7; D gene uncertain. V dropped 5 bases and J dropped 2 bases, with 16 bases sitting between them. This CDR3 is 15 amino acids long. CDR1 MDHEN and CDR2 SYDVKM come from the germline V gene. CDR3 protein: CASSPPGIPPYEQYF. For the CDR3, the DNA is TGTGCCAGCAGTCCCCCCGGAATCCCCCCCTACGAGCAGTACTTC.

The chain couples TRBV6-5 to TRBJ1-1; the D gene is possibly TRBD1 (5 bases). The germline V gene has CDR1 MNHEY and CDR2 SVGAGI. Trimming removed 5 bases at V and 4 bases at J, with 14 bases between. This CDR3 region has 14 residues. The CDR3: CASSRMGGFTEAFF. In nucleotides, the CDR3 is TGTGCCAGCAGTCGAATGGGGGGATTCACTGAAGCTTTCTTT.

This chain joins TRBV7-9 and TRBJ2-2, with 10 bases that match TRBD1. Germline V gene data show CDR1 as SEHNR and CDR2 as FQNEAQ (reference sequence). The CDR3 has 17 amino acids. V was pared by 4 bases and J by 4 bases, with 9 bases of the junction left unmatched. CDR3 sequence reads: CASSWLSGTGVTGELFF. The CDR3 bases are TGTGCCAGCAGCTGGTTATCCGGGACAGGGGTCACCGGGGAGCTGTTTTTT.

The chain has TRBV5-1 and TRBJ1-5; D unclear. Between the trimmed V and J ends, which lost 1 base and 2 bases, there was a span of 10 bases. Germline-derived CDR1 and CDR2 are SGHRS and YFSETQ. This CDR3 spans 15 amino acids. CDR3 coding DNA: TGCGCCAGCAGCTTGTCGGATTCGGGCAATCAGCCCCAGCATTTT. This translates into CASSLSDSGNQPQHF.

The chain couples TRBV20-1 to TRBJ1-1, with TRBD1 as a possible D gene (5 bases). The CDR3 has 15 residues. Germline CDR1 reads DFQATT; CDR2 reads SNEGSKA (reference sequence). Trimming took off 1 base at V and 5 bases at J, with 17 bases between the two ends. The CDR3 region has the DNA TGCAGTGCTAGAGGCAGTTCGGACATAACGACTGAAGCTTTCTTT. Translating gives CSARGSSDITTEAFF.

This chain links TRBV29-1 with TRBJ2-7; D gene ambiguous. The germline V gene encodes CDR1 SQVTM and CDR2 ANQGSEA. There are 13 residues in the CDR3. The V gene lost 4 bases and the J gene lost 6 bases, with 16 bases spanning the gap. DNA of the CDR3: TGCAGCGTTGTCGCCTCCTCCAGTCGCGAGCAGTACTTC. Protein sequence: CSVVASSSREQYF.

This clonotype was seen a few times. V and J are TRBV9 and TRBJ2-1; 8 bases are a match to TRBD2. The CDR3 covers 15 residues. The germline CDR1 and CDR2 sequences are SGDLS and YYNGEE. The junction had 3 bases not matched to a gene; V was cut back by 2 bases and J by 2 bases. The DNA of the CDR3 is TGTGCCAGCAGCGTTCGACTAGCGCCCTACAATGAGCAGTTCTTC. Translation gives CASSVRLAPYNEQFF.

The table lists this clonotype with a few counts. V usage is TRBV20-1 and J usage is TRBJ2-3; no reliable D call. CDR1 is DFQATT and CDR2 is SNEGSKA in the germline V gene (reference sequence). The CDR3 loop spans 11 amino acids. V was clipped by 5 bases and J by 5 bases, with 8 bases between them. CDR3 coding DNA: TGCAGTGCTCCCGAGAGAGATACGCAGTATTTT. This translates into CSAPERDTQYF.

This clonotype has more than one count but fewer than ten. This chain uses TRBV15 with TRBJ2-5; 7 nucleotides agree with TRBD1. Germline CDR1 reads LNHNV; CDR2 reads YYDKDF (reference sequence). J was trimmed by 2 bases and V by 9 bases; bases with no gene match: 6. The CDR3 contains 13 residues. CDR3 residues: CATSLTGQETQYF. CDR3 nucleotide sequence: TGTGCCACGTCTTTGACAGGGCAAGAGACCCAGTACTTC.

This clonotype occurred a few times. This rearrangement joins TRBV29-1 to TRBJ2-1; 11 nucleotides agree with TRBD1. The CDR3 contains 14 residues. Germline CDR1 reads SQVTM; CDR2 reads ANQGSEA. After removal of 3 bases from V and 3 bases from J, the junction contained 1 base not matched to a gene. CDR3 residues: CSVEGTGGYNEQFF. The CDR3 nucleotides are TGCAGCGTTGAGGGGACAGGGGGCTACAATGAGCAGTTCTTC.

The CDR3 loop reads CASSAGRSNEKLFF. The DNA of the CDR3 is TGTGCCAGCAGCGCTGGACGGTCGAATGAAAAACTGTTTTTT. J is TRBJ1-4 and V is TRBV28; D gene unclear. The CDR3 runs to 14 residues. V lost 6 bases to trimming and J lost 5 bases, with 13 bases between them. The germline V gene has CDR1 MDHEN and CDR2 SYDVKM.

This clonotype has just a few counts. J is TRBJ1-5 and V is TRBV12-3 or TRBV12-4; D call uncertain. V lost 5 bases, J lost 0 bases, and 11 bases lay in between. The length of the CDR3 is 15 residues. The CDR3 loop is CASSPGGNSNQPQHF. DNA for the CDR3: TGTGCCAGCAGTCCGGGCGGGAATAGCAATCAGCCCCAGCATTTT.

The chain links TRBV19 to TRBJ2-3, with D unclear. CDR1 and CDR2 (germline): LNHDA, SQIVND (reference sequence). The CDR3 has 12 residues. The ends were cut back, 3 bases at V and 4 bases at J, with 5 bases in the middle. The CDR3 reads CASSIWADTQYF. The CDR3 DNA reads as TGTGCCAGTAGTATTTGGGCAGATACGCAGTATTTT. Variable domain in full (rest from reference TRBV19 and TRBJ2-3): DGGITQSPKYLFRKEGQNVTLSCEQNLNHDAMYWYRQDPGQGLRLIYYSQIVNDFQKGDIAEGYSVSREKKESFPLTVTSAQKNPTAFYLCASSIWADTQYFGPGTRLTVL.